A selection of T cell receptor beta chains follows, all from one sample in a study of T-cell reconstitution after alpha-beta-depleted transplantation in children. TCRdb called the PCR reads again in MiXCR, with one record for every CDR3 protein. The table lists hundreds of thousands of distinct CDR3 sequences, about an eighth of them singletons. The specimen comprised PBMCs, sampled before TCRalphabeta/CD19-depleted stem cell transplant. Receptor source: a girl aged 2 to 10 with congenital amegakaryocytic thrombocytopenia, due to receive a stem cell transplant. The CDR3 runs from the conserved cysteine through the conserved F or W. D genes are given only for firm matches. A clone size is listed for some rows: how often the clone was seen (once, few, many), or a class if it is expanded.

V gene: TRBV28; J gene: TRBJ1-1; clone size: -; D gene: -; CDR3 DNA: TGTGCCAGCAGTACGCTCGCACGGGACAAGGGATTAGAAGCTTTCTTT; CDR3 protein: CASSTLARDKGLEAFF
V gene: TRBV6-5; J gene: TRBJ2-7; clone size: many; D gene: -; CDR3 DNA: TGTGCCAGCAGCTCCCGGTACAGCGAGCAGTACTTC; CDR3 protein: CASSSRYSEQYF
V gene: TRBV9; J gene: TRBJ2-5; clone size: -; D gene: -; CDR3 DNA: TGTGCCAGCAGCGTCACCGGGACCCTACCCCAAGAGACCCAGTACTTC; CDR3 protein: CASSVTGTLPQETQYF
V gene: TRBV11-2; J gene: TRBJ2-1; clone size: -; D gene: -; CDR3 DNA: TGTGCCAGCAGCTCTCTAGCGCCCAGACACAATGAGCAGTTCTTC; CDR3 protein: CASSSLAPRHNEQFF
V gene: TRBV29-1; J gene: TRBJ1-4; clone size: -; D gene: -; CDR3 DNA: TGCAGCGCCGAGATGACAGGCCTGGGTGAAAAACTGTTTTTT; CDR3 protein: CSAEMTGLGEKLFF
V gene: TRBV7-8; J gene: TRBJ2-7; clone size: many; D gene: -; CDR3 DNA: TGTGCCAGCAACTCCGTGGAAGGCGAGCAGTACTTC; CDR3 protein: CASNSVEGEQYF
V gene: TRBV5-8; J gene: TRBJ2-1; clone size: -; D gene: -; CDR3 DNA: TGTGCCAGCAGCCACGAGGTCGGATACAATGAGCAGTTCTTC; CDR3 protein: CASSHEVGYNEQFF
V gene: TRBV25-1; J gene: TRBJ2-7; clone size: few; D gene: -; CDR3 DNA: TGTGCCAGCAGGGACAAGCGCTCCTACGAGCAGTACTTC; CDR3 protein: CASRDKRSYEQYF
V gene: TRBV20-1; J gene: TRBJ1-1; clone size: -; D gene: TRBD1; CDR3 DNA: TGCAGTGCTAAGGCAGGGACAGCGAACACTGAAGCTTTCTTT; CDR3 protein: CSAKAGTANTEAFF
V gene: TRBV29-1; J gene: TRBJ2-1; clone size: -; D gene: -; CDR3 DNA: TGCAGCGTTGGGACTAAAAATGAGCAGTTCTTC; CDR3 protein: CSVGTKNEQFF
V gene: TRBV5-5; J gene: TRBJ2-5; clone size: few; D gene: TRBD2; CDR3 DNA: TGTGCCAGCAGTAAAGCCTCATATACGACTAGCGGCCAAGAGACCCAGTACTTC; CDR3 protein: CASSKASYTTSGQETQYF
V gene: TRBV19; J gene: TRBJ1-2; clone size: -; D gene: -; CDR3 DNA: TGTGCCAGTAGTATAGTTCAGAACTACTATGGCTACACCTTC; CDR3 protein: CASSIVQNYYGYTF
V gene: TRBV29-1; J gene: TRBJ2-7; clone size: -; D gene: TRBD1; CDR3 DNA: TGCAGCGTCTCCGGGACAGTGGAAGAGCAGTACTTC; CDR3 protein: CSVSGTVEEQYF
V gene: TRBV29-1; J gene: TRBJ2-5; clone size: many; D gene: -; CDR3 DNA: TGCAGCGGCGGGACACGAGAGACCCAGTACTTC; CDR3 protein: CSGGTRETQYF
V gene: TRBV10-3; J gene: TRBJ2-7; clone size: many; D gene: TRBD2; CDR3 DNA: TGTGCCATCAGTGCAACTAGCGGGATGAGGTACGAGCAGTACTTC; CDR3 protein: CAISATSGMRYEQYF
V gene: TRBV20-1; J gene: TRBJ1-4; clone size: few; D gene: -; CDR3 DNA: TGCAGTGCTAGAGGACGAGGGTCGCCAACTAATGAAAAACTGTTTTTT; CDR3 protein: CSARGRGSPTNEKLFF
V gene: TRBV20-1; J gene: TRBJ2-1; clone size: many; D gene: -; CDR3 DNA: TGCAGTGCTAACGGGCCAGCGTATGAGCAGTTCTTC; CDR3 protein: CSANGPAYEQFF
V gene: TRBV5-1; J gene: TRBJ2-3; clone size: many; D gene: -; CDR3 DNA: TGCGCCAGCAGCTTGAATCTAGCCGCAGATACGCAGTATTTT; CDR3 protein: CASSLNLAADTQYF
V gene: TRBV19; J gene: TRBJ2-3; clone size: many; D gene: TRBD2; CDR3 DNA: TGTGCCAGTAGGGGCGGGAGCCTGGACACAGATACGCAGTATTTT; CDR3 protein: CASRGGSLDTDTQYF
V gene: TRBV2; J gene: TRBJ2-3; clone size: -; D gene: -; CDR3 DNA: TGTGCCAGCAGCCAGGACAGATCCATAGACACGCAGTATTTT; CDR3 protein: CASSQDRSIDTQYF
V gene: TRBV19; J gene: TRBJ2-1; clone size: -; D gene: -; CDR3 DNA: TGTGCCAGTAGTATAGATCGGAGGTACGAACAGTTCTTC; CDR3 protein: CASSIDRRYEQFF
V gene: TRBV13; J gene: TRBJ1-1; clone size: many; D gene: -; CDR3 DNA: TGTGCCAGCCTAGTGGCAGGGGAAACTGAAGCTTTCTTT; CDR3 protein: CASLVAGETEAFF
V gene: TRBV20-1; J gene: TRBJ1-5; clone size: many; D gene: -; CDR3 DNA: TGCAGTGCTAGAGACGAGGGAGATCAGCCCCAGCATTTT; CDR3 protein: CSARDEGDQPQHF
V gene: TRBV15; J gene: TRBJ2-1; clone size: many; D gene: TRBD2; CDR3 DNA: TGTGCCACCAGCAGAGGGCTAGCGGAGATTTACAATGAGCAGTTCTTC; CDR3 protein: CATSRGLAEIYNEQFF
V gene: TRBV4-1; J gene: TRBJ1-2; clone size: -; D gene: TRBD1; CDR3 DNA: TGCGCCAGCAGCCAACCTCTTGAGACAGGGGTTTGGGGCTACACCTTC; CDR3 protein: CASSQPLETGVWGYTF
V gene: TRBV3-1; J gene: TRBJ2-2; clone size: -; D gene: -; CDR3 DNA: TGTGCCAGCAGCCAAGGCCTTCCGACGGGCGGGGAGCTGTTTTTT; CDR3 protein: CASSQGLPTGGELFF
V gene: TRBV20-1; J gene: TRBJ2-3; clone size: few; D gene: -; CDR3 DNA: TGCAGTGCTCACCAACCAGATACGCAGTATTTT; CDR3 protein: CSAHQPDTQYF
V gene: TRBV7-3; J gene: TRBJ2-2; clone size: -; D gene: -; CDR3 DNA: TGTGCCAGCAGCCCGGGAGGGGGCTTTAACACCGGGGAGCTGTTTTTT; CDR3 protein: CASSPGGGFNTGELFF
V gene: TRBV20-1; J gene: TRBJ2-1; clone size: many; D gene: TRBD2; CDR3 DNA: TGCAGTGCTAGGGGGGCGGCGGGAGGTACCTACAATGAGCAGTTCTTC; CDR3 protein: CSARGAAGGTYNEQFF
V gene: TRBV20-1; J gene: TRBJ2-1; clone size: -; D gene: -; CDR3 DNA: TGCAGTGCCAACATCCCCGGGACTCTCTCAATTGGGCAGTTCTTC; CDR3 protein: CSANIPGTLSIGQFF
V gene: TRBV7-9; J gene: TRBJ2-1; clone size: few; D gene: -; CDR3 DNA: TGTGCCAGCAGCCCCCGACTGGAGCAGTTCTTC; CDR3 protein: CASSPRLEQFF
V gene: TRBV20-1; J gene: TRBJ2-3; clone size: -; D gene: TRBD1; CDR3 DNA: TGCAGTGCTAGGACTAACAGGGGGCGAACAGATACGCAGTATTTT; CDR3 protein: CSARTNRGRTDTQYF
V gene: TRBV6-1; J gene: TRBJ2-2; clone size: many; D gene: -; CDR3 DNA: TGTGCCAGCAGTGGAACAGCTTTCAACACCGGGGAGCTGTTTTTT; CDR3 protein: CASSGTAFNTGELFF
V gene: TRBV5-1; J gene: TRBJ2-2; clone size: many; D gene: -; CDR3 DNA: TGCGCCAGCAGCACCCAGGGTTCGGACACCGGGGAGCTGTTTTTT; CDR3 protein: CASSTQGSDTGELFF
V gene: TRBV20-1; J gene: TRBJ2-6; clone size: many; D gene: -; CDR3 DNA: TGCAGTGCTTGGGACCCAATGATCTCTGGGGCCAACGTCCTGACTTTC; CDR3 protein: CSAWDPMISGANVLTF
V gene: TRBV20-1; J gene: TRBJ2-5; clone size: -; D gene: TRBD2; CDR3 DNA: TGCAGTGCCGGGGACCTAGCGGGAGAAGAGACCCAGTACTTC; CDR3 protein: CSAGDLAGEETQYF
V gene: TRBV4-1; J gene: TRBJ2-7; clone size: -; D gene: -; CDR3 DNA: TGCGCCAGCAGCGGAACAGGTTCGGTCCCCAACGAGCAGTACTTC; CDR3 protein: CASSGTGSVPNEQYF
V gene: TRBV12-3/TRBV12-4; J gene: TRBJ2-1; clone size: many; D gene: TRBD2; CDR3 DNA: TGTGCCAGCGGTCTGACTAGCGGTCACAATGAGCAGTTCTTC; CDR3 protein: CASGLTSGHNEQFF
V gene: TRBV5-1; J gene: TRBJ2-1; clone size: few; D gene: TRBD2; CDR3 DNA: TGCGCCAGCAGCAGGGGACTAGCGGGAGGCAACAATGAGCAGTTCTTC; CDR3 protein: CASSRGLAGGNNEQFF
V gene: TRBV6-1; J gene: TRBJ1-2; clone size: many; D gene: -; CDR3 DNA: TGTGCCAGCAGCCCGCCTGAGAGGGTCGAATATGGCTACACCTTC; CDR3 protein: CASSPPERVEYGYTF
V gene: TRBV6-1; J gene: TRBJ2-7; clone size: many; D gene: -; CDR3 DNA: TGTGCCAGCACCCTACACCTTAGGGCCAGCTCCTACGAGCAGTACTTC; CDR3 protein: CASTLHLRASSYEQYF